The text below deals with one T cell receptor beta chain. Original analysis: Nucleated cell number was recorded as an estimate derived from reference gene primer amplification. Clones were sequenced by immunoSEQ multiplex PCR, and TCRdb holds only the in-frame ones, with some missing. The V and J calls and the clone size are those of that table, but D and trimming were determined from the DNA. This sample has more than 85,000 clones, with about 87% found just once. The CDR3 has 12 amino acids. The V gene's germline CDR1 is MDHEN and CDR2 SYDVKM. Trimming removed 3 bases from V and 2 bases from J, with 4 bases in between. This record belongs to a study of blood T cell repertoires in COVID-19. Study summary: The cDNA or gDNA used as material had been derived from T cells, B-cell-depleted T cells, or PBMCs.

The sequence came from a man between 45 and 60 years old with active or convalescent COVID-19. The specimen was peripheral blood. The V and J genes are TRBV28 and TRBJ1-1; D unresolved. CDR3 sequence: CASSFSNTEAFF. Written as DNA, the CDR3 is TGTGCCAGCAGTTTCAGTAACACTGAAGCTTTCTTT.